This T cell receptor (beta chain) was retrieved from a study of T cells in Graves' hyperthyroidism and ophthalmopathy. Trimming cost V 1 base and J 6 bases, with 13 bases left between them. The CDR3 is 16 amino acids. Germline V CDR1 and CDR2: SGHTA, FQGNSA. This clonotype occurred many times. The TCR beta CDR3 regions underwent amplification using RNA transcripts as the source. The primer set for the first-round RT-PCR of the TCR CDR3 was HTBI. Each CDR3 protein gets one entry after TCRdb re-called the multiplex PCR reads with MiXCR. The repertoire consists of 300,000 to 400,000 distinct CDR3 sequences, with less than 15% occurring once and the leading ten covering over 8.5%.

The TCR originated in a woman younger than 30 with Graves' hyperthyroidism. This sequence joins TRBV7-2 and TRBJ1-6; D possibly corresponds to TRBD1 (6 bases). Sequenced material: blood. CDR3 loop: CASSLVGGGGNSPLHF. CDR3 DNA: TGTGCCAGCAGCTTAGTGGGGGGCGGAGGTAATTCACCCCTCCACTTT.